This entry concerns a single T cell receptor beta chain. Only in-frame clones appear in the TCRdb table, and some are missing; sequencing was by immunoSEQ multiplex PCR. The table has roughly 350,000 clones, approximately 88% seen once. These data come from a study of blood T cell repertoires in COVID-19. Study context: COVID-19 samples from acute and convalescent phases originated in the United States, Italy and Spain. Sources were T cells, B-cell-depleted T cells, or PBMCs; the material itself was cDNA or gDNA.

The sequence derives from a woman in her forties or fifties with active or convalescent COVID-19. The sample consisted of peripheral blood.

The chain's CDR3 is CASSYDVGSTEAFF. The CDR3 DNA follows: TGTGCCAGCAGTTACGACGTAGGGAGCACTGAAGCTTTCTTT. The chain uses TRBV6-2 or TRBV6-3 and TRBJ1-1; no reliable D call. With 2 bases removed from V and 4 bases from J, the gap between germline ends came to 11 bases. The CDR3 consists of 14 residues. Germline assignment: CDR1 MNHEY and CDR2 SVGEGT.